This T cell receptor (beta chain) was captured in a study of blood T cell repertoires in COVID-19. Authors' methods: It was from reference gene primer amplification that nucleated cell counts were estimated. The method was immunoSEQ multiplex PCR; TCRdb's version includes in-frame clones alone and lacks a portion of them. Clonal size and the V and J genes are those of that table, whereas D and trimming came from the DNA. The data show tens of thousands of clones, about 80% seen once. Germline values: CDR1 SGHRS, CDR2 YFSETQ. Trimming cost V 2 bases and J 3 bases; bases outside gene matches: 4. CDR3 length: 15 residues.

The genes are TRBV5-1 and TRBJ2-3, with 9 bases lining up with TRBD2. The source material was peripheral blood. The source is a man between 65 and 80 years old with active or convalescent COVID-19. The CDR3 nucleotides read TGCGCCAGCAGCTTACAGCGGGGGGAGACAGATACGCAGTATTTT. Translation: CASSLQRGETDTQYF. Full variable domain (outside the CDR3, taken from reference TRBV5-1 and TRBJ2-3): KAGVTQTPRYLIKTRGQQVTLSCSPISGHRSVSWYQQTPGQGLQFLFEYFSETQRNKGNFPGRFSGRQFSNSRSEMNVSTLELGDSALYLCASSLQRGETDTQYFGPGTRLTVL.